One and the same sample provided the 8 T cell receptor beta chains below, sequenced in a study of CD8 T cells in Susac syndrome. Reverse transcription of about 0.5 to 1 ug RNA was carried out with random hexamers. A single record per CDR3 protein comes from TCRdb applying MiXCR to the immunoSEQ multiplex PCR reads. The table has about 160,000 distinct CDR3 sequences, just over 90% seen once. Sequenced sample: CD4+ T cells from PBMCs. The source is a human donor in good health.

This clonotype was recorded once. CDR3 sequence (DNA): TGTGCCAGTTCCTTATACACCACGAACACCGGGGAGCTGTTTTTT. Amino acids: CASSLYTTNTGELFF. This rearrangement joins TRBV19 to TRBJ2-2; D remains ambiguous. The CDR3 has 15 amino acids. Trimming cost V 8 bases and J 0 bases, with 13 bases left between them. Germline CDR1 and CDR2: LNHDA and SQIVND (reference sequence).

This clonotype was detected once. The rearrangement links TRBV2 to TRBJ1-1; 7 nucleotides line up with TRBD1. CDR3 length equals 17 residues. Germline-derived CDR1 and CDR2 are SNHLY and FYNNEI. The ends lost 7 bases at V and 2 bases at J; junction bases unmatched: 16. The CDR3 nucleotides read TGTGCCAGCAAGCCCTACGGAGGGGGCCGAGGAAACACTGAAGCTTTCTTT. Translated: CASKPYGGGRGNTEAFF.

This chain connects TRBV29-1 to TRBJ1-4; D uncertain. The CDR3 sequence is 13 residues long. Trimming shortened V by 3 bases and J by 11 bases, and 16 bases separated the two germline ends. Per the germline V gene, CDR1 is SQVTM and CDR2 is ANQGSEA. The CDR3 region has the DNA TGCAGCGTTGAGGGCGACCCCGACGACAAACTGTTTTTT. It encodes CSVEGDPDDKLFF.

This clonotype was detected once. This chain uses TRBV28 with TRBJ1-2, with 9 bases aligning to TRBD1. The CDR3 is 14 amino acids. Germline V CDR1 and CDR2: MDHEN, SYDVKM. V lost 5 bases to trimming and J lost 4 bases; unmatched junction nucleotides: 5. The CDR3 sequence is CASSLGQGFYGYTF. In nucleotides, the CDR3 is TGTGCCAGCAGTCTGGGACAGGGATTCTATGGCTACACCTTC.

Only one count was recorded for this clonotype. The CDR3 DNA sequence: TGTGCCAGCAGCTTTGGCAGGGTAACGGACACTGAAGCTTTCTTT. Protein product: CASSFGRVTDTEAFF. The V and J genes are TRBV7-8 and TRBJ1-1; tentative D call: TRBD1 (5 bases). There are 15 residues in the CDR3. Germline CDR1 SGHVS, CDR2 FQNEAQ. Between the trimmed V and J ends, which lost 3 bases and 3 bases, there was a span of 14 bases.

V and J are TRBV19 and TRBJ2-7; 13 positions agree with TRBD2. The length of the CDR3 is 16 residues. Germline V gives CDR1 LNHDA, CDR2 SQIVND (reference sequence). Trimming cost V 6 bases and J 6 bases; bases outside gene matches: 11. CDR3 residues: CASSSTSGGPRGEQYF. The CDR3 region has the DNA TGTGCCAGTAGCTCGACTAGCGGGGGGCCTCGGGGCGAGCAGTACTTC.

V usage is TRBV3-1 and J usage is TRBJ1-3; D gene ambiguous. Germline assignment: CDR1 LGHDT and CDR2 YNNKEL (reference sequence). V lost 0 bases to trimming and J lost 4 bases, with 10 bases between them. The CDR3 is 15 amino acids. CDR3 DNA: TGTGCCAGCAGCCAAGAAAGGTCTTACGGAAACACCATATATTTT. It is translated as CASSQERSYGNTIYF.

The chain is built from TRBV29-1 and TRBJ2-5, with 10 bases aligning to TRBD2. The CDR3 has 16 amino acids. CDR1 and CDR2 from the germline V gene are SQVTM and ANQGSEA. V was clipped by 1 base and J by 5 bases; unmatched bases: 10. The CDR3 sequence: CSVEGSERGGRETQYF. CDR3 nucleotides: TGCAGCGTTGAAGGGAGTGAGCGGGGGGGCCGGGAGACCCAGTACTTC.